This T cell receptor beta chain was captured by sequencing in a study of post-analysis software for immune sequencing data (dated by TCRdb to between 2014 and 2017). Describing the broader study: The recorded disease courses included relapsing-remitting, secondary progressive and progressive-relapsing multiple sclerosis, and some patients had no subtype annotation. A subset of samples was prepared in parallel using single-end sample barcoding, then pooled and co-amplified after Illumina adapter ligation. The patient repertoires were set against 11 previously published healthy control repertoires from donors whose ages ranged from roughly 6 to 27 years. Broader findings and caveats from the paper: Four or five TRBV segments, including TRBV5-6, TRBV5-1 and TRBV20-1, were significantly more frequent in patients than controls. Direct clustering with F measure showed strong co-clustering of samples prepared in the same batch, prompting a batch-effect correction. The multiple sclerosis patient group was slightly younger than the control group. Significantly lower normalized Chao1 diversity was found in multiple sclerosis patients than in controls, suggesting substantial peripheral T-cell clonal expansion.

The CDR3 has 15 amino acids, counting the end cysteine and phenylalanine. Only CDR3 DNA remains: 45 bases, in frame from the first base. CDR1 and CDR2, per the germline V gene, are MDHEN and SYDVKM. The trim is 4 bases for V and 4 bases for J, with a gap of 15 bases between the germline ends. Libraries were built with PCR. Sequencer: Illumina HiSeq 2500. To reduce PCR and sequencing biases, unique molecular identifiers were incorporated into the TCR beta cDNA libraries. About 500,000 cDNA molecules were obtained per 1 to 10 million input T cells, so each molecule approximated one T cell. Patient libraries were prepared and sequenced with the same protocol used for the earlier healthy control dataset. Samples belonging to the same batch were prepared together, multiplexed and sequenced on a shared HiSeq lane. The original methods were these. Raw barcoded reads were processed with MIGEC, discarding single-read molecular identifier groups before consensus assembly and CDR3 extraction. Clonotype tables were post-analysed with VDJtools, normalizing diversity by down-sampling all datasets to the smallest sample size. Repertoire overlap clustering matched CDR3 amino acid but not nucleotide sequences to correct batch-related cross-sample contamination. TCRdb reworked the public reads: Q25 trimming with fastp, MiXCR clone assembly, productive beta chains retained. Here each entry gathers all rows of one CDR3 protein and keeps the most common genes and DNA. TCRdb, not the original authors, processed these V and J calls. For this sample there are roughly 150,000 distinct CDR3 sequences; roughly 34% appear just once. The ten largest clonotypes hold under 30% of the sample.

In light of the paper, this sample's time point label describes: second blood draw from one MS patient after hematopoietic stem cell transplantation. TCR beta repertoires were profiled from peripheral blood of 10 to 15 young patients with multiple sclerosis to demonstrate the VDJtools post-analysis software. The multiple sclerosis patients were children and adolescents ranging in age from roughly 6 to 16 years. In its sample, this clonotype was seen a few times. Its recognized antigen is unknown. No base-level quality is on record; no much larger clone is a single base apart. The source was blood, collected after autologous hematopoietic stem cell transplantation. The TCR was taken from a girl aged 5 to 17 with multiple sclerosis. Donor details come from another sample of the same person, matched by shared clones. The V gene is TRBV28 and the J gene is TRBJ2-3, with the D segment possibly TRBD1 or TRBD2, each aligning over 6 bases. The CDR3 region: CASSSLAGQADTQYF. The nucleotide sequence reads TGTGCCAGCAGTTCCCTTGCGGGACAAGCAGATACGCAGTATTTT.